The T cell receptor beta chain under discussion was sequenced for a study of shared clonotypes between healthy human individuals (dated by TCRdb to 2018 to 2021). In terms of the full investigation: The cohort comprised two women and a few men aged 18 to 49 years. Per donor, three plates each were used for CD4 naive and CD4 memory, two for CD8 naive, and one for CD8 memory. Blood TCR repertoires of a handful of healthy adults were deeply sequenced to estimate repertoire size and the extent of clonotype sharing between individuals. Different laboratories and diverse techniques were used to prepare libraries and sequence TCR repertoires, to increase sequencing depth and limit assay-specific biases. Leukapheresis yielded between about 0.8 and 9.5 billion PBMCs per donor.

With respect to this clone: What this receptor recognizes is not known. One base away there is no much larger clone; base qualities are not given.

Broad study findings and their caveats: The small number of donors limited the genetic and exposure-history diversity represented. Pairwise subsampling indicated that sequencing depth was expected to affect the degree of clonotype sharing among donors. Sampling was restricted to blood, and TCR repertoires in tissues likely differ from the TCR repertoires found in blood. Even with the large sequencing depth, rarefaction of the sorted-subset datasets indicated that sequencing was incomplete. Across a handful of donors, roughly 5% of naive CD4, roughly 3.8% of naive CD8, approximately 2.5% of memory CD4, and under 0.45% of memory CD8 clonotypes were shared. Naive subsets generally had larger estimated clonotype richness than memory subsets did. Clonotypes shared by all four sorted-subset donors showed higher generation probabilities than non-shared clonotypes.

The donors were healthy, HIV-negative adults with no recently reported acute infections or vaccinations. Every donor was a Caucasian adult residing in Nashville, Tennessee, USA. Magnetic negative selection was used to enrich CD4+ T cells, after which naive cells were positively selected on CD45RA and the negative fraction became the memory subset. After blood collection by leukapheresis, PBMCs were isolated using Ficoll-Histopaque density gradient centrifugation and then cryopreserved in the vapor phase of liquid nitrogen. Analytical flow cytometry was used to check the purity and quantity of every magnetically sorted T cell population. From each sorted fraction, genomic DNA was isolated and quantified by UV absorbance on a Nanodrop 2000c. Using the deep immunoSEQ assay, multiplex PCR amplified TCR CDR3 regions from genomic DNA. For each cell subset, the extracted genomic DNA was distributed evenly across all wells of several immunoSEQ 96-well plates, and each plate served as one replicate. For sorted subsets, each replicate PCR was loaded with around 200 ng genomic DNA, equivalent to 25,000 to 30,000 T cell genomes. Purified libraries were measured with a Qubit 3.0 fluorometer, size-checked on a Bioanalyzer 2100, and measured again with the KAPA Library Quantification kit. Each immunoSEQ 96-well plate was sequenced on its own single-read 150-cycle Illumina NextSeq 550 flow cell. The authors processed their data as follows. Because the immunoSEQ output held only junctional sequences and lacked quality scores, the filtering could not match the filtering applied to full-length reads. Sequences were annotated with PyIR, a Python wrapper for IgBLAST v1.9, using IMGT germline references to assign V/J genes and CDR3. Reads were filtered out if the reads had weak V/J assignments (E-value above 1e-6), no CDR3, stop codons, out-of-frame junctions, or ambiguous translated residues. V3J clonotypes were defined as sequences sharing an identical inferred V gene, J gene, and CDR3 amino acid sequence. The percentage overlap between two repertoires was calculated by dividing the number of shared unique clonotypes by the size of the smaller repertoire. Richness of each repertoire was evaluated using RTK rarefaction, the Chao1 estimator, and Recon v2.1 estimates of unobserved clonotypes. OLGA was used to compute generation probabilities for all TCRbeta clonotypes that the gDNA method yielded from several donors. TCRdb holds this immuneACCESS table with in-frame rearrangements only. Some clones are missing; in checked studies, unresolved V genes explain under half, and the rest has no known cause. Clone size and V and J calls were adopted from that table, with D and trimming inferred from the DNA. The sample records a few million clones, approximately 90% of which are singletons. Of the sample, roughly 0.13% falls within the top ten clones.

This TCR derives from a man aged 18 to 29 in good health. The sample was naive CD4+ T cells sorted from blood. Explained via the paper, the cell subset or site label denotes: CD45RA+ positively selected.

The CDR3 loop reads CASSYISSGRWDEQFF. The nucleotide sequence is given as TGTGCCAGTAGTTATATTTCTAGCGGGAGGTGGGATGAGCAGTTCTTC. This chain is built from TRBV19 and TRBJ2-1, with 11 junctional bases fitting TRBD2. Taken from cysteine to phenylalanine, the CDR3 has 16 residues. The DNA shown is the 48-base CDR3, in frame from base 1. Compared with germline, V lacks 5 bases and J lacks 8 bases; bases without a gene match: 11. According to the germline V gene (reference sequence), CDR1 reads LNHDA and CDR2 reads SQIVND.